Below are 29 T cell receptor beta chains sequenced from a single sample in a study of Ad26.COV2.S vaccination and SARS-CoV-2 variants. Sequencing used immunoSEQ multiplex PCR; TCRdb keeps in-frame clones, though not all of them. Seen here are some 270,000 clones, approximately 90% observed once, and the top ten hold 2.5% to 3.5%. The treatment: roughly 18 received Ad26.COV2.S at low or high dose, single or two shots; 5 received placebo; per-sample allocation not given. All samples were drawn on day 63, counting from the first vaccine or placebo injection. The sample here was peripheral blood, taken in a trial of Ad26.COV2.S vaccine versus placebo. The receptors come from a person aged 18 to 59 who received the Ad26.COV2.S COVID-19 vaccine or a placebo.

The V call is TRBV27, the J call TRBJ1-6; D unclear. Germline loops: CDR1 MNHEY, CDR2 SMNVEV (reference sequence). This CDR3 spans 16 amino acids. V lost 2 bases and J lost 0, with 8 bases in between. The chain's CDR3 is CASSLSQASYNSPLHF. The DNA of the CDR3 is TGTGCCAGCAGTTTAAGCCAGGCCTCCTATAATTCACCCCTCCACTTT.

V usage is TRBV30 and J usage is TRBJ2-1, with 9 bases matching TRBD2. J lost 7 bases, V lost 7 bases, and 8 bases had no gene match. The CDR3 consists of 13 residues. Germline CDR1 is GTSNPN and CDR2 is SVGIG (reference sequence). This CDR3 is CALKREVLNEQFF. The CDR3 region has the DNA TGTGCCTTGAAGCGGGAGGTTCTAAATGAGCAGTTCTTC. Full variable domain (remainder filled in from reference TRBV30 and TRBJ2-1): SQTIHQWPATLVQPVGSPLSLECTVEGTSNPNLYWYRQAAGRGLQLLFYSVGIGQISSEVPQNLSASRPQDRQFILSSKKLLLSDSGFYLCALKREVLNEQFFGPGTRLTVL.

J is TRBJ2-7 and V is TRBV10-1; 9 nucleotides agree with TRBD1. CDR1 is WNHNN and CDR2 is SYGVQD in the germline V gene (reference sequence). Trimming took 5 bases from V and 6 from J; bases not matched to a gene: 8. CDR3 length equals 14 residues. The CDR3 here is CASSTDRGSSEQYV. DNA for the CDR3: TGCGCCAGCAGTACGGACAGGGGATCGAGCGAGCAGTACGTC.

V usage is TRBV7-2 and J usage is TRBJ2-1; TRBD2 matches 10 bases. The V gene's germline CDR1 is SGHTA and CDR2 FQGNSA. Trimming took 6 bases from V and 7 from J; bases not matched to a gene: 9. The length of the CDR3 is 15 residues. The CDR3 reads CASRSTSGTGNEQFF. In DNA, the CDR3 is TGTGCCAGCAGATCAACTAGCGGGACAGGAAATGAGCAGTTCTTC.

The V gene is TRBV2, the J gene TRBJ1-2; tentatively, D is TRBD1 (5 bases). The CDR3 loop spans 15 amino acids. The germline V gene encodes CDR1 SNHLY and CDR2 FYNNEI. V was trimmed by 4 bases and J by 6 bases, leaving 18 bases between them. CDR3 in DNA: TGTGCCAGCAGTGCGTCGGAGGGGAGCCTAAATGGCTACACCTTC. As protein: CASSASEGSLNGYTF.

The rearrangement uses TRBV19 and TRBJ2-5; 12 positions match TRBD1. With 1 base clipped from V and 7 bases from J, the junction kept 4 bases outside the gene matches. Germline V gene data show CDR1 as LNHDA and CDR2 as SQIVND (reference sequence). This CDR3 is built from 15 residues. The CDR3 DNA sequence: TGTGCCAGTAGTATAGCCCGGGACAGGGGGCGGACCCAGTACTTC. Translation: CASSIARDRGRTQYF.

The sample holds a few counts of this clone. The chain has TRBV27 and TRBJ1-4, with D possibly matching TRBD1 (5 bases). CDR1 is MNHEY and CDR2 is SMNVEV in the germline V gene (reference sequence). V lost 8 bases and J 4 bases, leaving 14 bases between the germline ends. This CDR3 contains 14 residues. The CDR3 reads CASSDGGYNEKLFF. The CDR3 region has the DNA TGTGCCAGCTCAGATGGGGGGTATAATGAAAAACTGTTTTTT.

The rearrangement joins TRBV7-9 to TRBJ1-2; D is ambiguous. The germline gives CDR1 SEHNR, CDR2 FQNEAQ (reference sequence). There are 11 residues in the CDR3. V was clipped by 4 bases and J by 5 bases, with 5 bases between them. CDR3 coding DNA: TGTGCCAGCAGCTCGACATATGGCTACACCTTC. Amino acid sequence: CASSSTYGYTF. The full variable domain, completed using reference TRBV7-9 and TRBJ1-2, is DTGVSQNPRHKITKRGQNVTFRCDPISEHNRLYWYRQTLGQGPEFLTYFQNEAQLEKSRLLSDRFSAERPKGSFSTLEIQRTEQGDSAMYLCASSSTYGYTFGSGTRLTVV.

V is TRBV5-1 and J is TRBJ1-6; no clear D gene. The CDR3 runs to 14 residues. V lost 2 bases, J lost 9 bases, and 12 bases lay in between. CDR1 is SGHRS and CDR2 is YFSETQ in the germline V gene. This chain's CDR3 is CASSLNSKSSPLHF. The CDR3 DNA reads TGCGCCAGCAGCTTAAACTCAAAGAGTTCACCCCTCCACTTT.

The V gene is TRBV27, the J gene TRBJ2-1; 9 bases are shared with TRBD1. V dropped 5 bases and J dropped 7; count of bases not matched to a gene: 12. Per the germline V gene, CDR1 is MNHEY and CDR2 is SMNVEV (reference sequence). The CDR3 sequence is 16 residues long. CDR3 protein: CASSILQGAGGNEQFF. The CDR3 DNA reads TGTGCCAGCAGTATACTACAGGGGGCTGGGGGGAATGAGCAGTTCTTC.

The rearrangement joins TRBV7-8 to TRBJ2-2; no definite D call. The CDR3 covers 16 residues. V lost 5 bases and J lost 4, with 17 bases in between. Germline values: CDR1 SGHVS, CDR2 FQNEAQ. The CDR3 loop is CASSPARWTITGELFF. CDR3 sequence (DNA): TGTGCCAGCAGCCCAGCTAGGTGGACCATCACCGGGGAGCTGTTTTTT. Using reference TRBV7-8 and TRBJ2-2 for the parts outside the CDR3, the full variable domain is GAGVSQSPRYKVAKRGQDVALRCDPISGHVSLFWYQQALGQGPEFLTYFQNEAQLDKSGLPSDRFFAERPEGSVSTLKIQRTQQEDSAVYLCASSPARWTITGELFFGEGSRLTVL.

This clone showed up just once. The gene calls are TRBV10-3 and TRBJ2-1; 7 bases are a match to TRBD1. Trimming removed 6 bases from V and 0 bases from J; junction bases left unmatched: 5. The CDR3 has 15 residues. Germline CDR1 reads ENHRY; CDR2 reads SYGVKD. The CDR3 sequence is CAIRASGGSYNEQFF. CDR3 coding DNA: TGTGCCATCAGGGCCTCAGGGGGCTCCTACAATGAGCAGTTCTTC.

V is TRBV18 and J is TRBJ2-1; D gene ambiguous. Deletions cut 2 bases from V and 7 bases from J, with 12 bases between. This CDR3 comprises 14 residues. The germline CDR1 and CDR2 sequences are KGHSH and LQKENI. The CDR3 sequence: CASSPAFPTNEQFF. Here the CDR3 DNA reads TGTGCCAGCTCACCAGCATTCCCCACTAATGAGCAGTTCTTC.

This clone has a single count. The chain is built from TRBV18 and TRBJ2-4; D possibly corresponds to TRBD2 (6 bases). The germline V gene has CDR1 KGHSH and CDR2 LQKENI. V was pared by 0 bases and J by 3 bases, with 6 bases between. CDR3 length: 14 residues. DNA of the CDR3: TGTGCCAGCTCACCACCGGGGGGCAAAAACATTCAGTACTTC. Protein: CASSPPGGKNIQYF.

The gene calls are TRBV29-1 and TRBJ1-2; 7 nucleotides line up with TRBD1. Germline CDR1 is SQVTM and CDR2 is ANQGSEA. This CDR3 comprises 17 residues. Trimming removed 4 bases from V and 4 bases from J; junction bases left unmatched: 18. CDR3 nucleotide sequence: TGCAGCGTTGTGAACCGGGACAGTCCTTTAACCTTCTATGGCTACACCTTC. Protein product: CSVVNRDSPLTFYGYTF.

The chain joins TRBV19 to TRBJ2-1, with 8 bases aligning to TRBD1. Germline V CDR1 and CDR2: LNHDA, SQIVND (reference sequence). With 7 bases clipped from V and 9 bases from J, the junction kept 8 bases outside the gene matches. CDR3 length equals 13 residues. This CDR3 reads CASKGQGASEQFF. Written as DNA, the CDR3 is TGTGCCAGTAAGGGGCAGGGGGCTAGTGAGCAGTTCTTC.

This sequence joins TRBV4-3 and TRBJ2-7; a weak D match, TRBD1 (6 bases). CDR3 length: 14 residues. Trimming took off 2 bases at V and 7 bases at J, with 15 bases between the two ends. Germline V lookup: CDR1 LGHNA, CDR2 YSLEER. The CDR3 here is CASSQQTGDLEQYF. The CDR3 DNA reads TGCGCCAGCAGCCAACAGACAGGCGACCTGGAGCAGTACTTC.

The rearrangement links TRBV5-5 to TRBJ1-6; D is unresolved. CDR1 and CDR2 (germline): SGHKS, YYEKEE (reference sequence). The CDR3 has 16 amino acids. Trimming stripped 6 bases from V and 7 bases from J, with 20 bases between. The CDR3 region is CASNNEGFQVNSPLHF. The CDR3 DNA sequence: TGTGCCAGCAACAACGAGGGCTTCCAGGTGAATTCACCCCTCCACTTT.

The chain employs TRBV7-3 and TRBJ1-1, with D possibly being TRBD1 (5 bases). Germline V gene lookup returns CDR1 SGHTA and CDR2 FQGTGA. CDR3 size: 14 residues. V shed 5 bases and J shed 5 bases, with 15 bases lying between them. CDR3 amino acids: CASSIGTPGTEAFF. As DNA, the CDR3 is TGTGCCAGCAGCATCGGGACCCCAGGGACTGAAGCTTTCTTT.

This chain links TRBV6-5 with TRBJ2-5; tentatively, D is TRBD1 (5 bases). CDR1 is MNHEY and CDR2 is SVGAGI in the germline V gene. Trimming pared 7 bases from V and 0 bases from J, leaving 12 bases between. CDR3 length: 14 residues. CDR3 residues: CASTPGHNQETQYF. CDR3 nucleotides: TGTGCCAGCACCCCCGGACATAACCAAGAGACCCAGTACTTC.

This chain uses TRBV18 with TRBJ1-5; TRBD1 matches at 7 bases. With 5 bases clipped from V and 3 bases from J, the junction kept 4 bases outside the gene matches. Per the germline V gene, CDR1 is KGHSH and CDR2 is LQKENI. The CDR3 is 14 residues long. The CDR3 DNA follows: TGTGCCAGCTCAGCCGGGACAGACAATCAGCCCCAGCATTTT. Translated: CASSAGTDNQPQHF.

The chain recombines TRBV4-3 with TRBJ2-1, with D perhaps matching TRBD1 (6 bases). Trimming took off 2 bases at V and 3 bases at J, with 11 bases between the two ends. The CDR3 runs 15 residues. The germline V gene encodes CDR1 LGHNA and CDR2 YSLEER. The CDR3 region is CASSQKGELYNEQFF. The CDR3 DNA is TGCGCCAGCAGCCAAAAGGGGGAGCTCTACAATGAGCAGTTCTTC.

This CDR3 is CASSDYRVGSSYEQYV. The CDR3 DNA reads as TGTGCCAGCAGCGACTACAGGGTAGGGTCTTCCTACGAGCAGTACGTC. V gene TRBV11-2 combines with J gene TRBJ2-7; D might be TRBD1 (6 bases). Trimming left V 5 bases short and J 1 base short, with 18 bases between. The CDR3 extends over 16 amino acids. Germline lookup yields CDR1 SGHAT and CDR2 FQNNGV.

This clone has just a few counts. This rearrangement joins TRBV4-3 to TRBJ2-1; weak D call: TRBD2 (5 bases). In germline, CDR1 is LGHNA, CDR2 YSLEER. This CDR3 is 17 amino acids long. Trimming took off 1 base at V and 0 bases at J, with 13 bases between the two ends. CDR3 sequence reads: CASSQASGRSSYNEQFF. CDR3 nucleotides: TGCGCCAGCAGCCAAGCGTCGGGAAGGAGCTCCTACAATGAGCAGTTCTTC.

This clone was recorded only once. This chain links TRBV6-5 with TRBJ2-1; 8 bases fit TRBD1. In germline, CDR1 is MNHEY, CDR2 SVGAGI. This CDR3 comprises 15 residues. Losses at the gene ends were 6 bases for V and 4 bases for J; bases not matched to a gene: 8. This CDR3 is CASRSGTGHYNEQFF. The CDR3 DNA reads TGTGCCAGCAGGTCCGGGACAGGACATTACAATGAGCAGTTCTTC.

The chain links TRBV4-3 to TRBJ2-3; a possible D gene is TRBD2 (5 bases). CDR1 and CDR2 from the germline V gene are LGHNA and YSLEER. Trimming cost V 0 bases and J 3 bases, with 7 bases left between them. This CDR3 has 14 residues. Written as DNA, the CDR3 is TGCGCCAGCAGCCAAGATTCGGGGACAGATACGCAGTATTTT. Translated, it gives CASSQDSGTDTQYF.

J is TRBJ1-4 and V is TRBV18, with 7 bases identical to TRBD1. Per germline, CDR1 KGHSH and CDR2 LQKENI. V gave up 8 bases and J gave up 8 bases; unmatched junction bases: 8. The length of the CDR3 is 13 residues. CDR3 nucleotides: TGTGCCAGCACCTCACAGGGGCGAGAAAAACTGTTTTTT. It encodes CASTSQGREKLFF.

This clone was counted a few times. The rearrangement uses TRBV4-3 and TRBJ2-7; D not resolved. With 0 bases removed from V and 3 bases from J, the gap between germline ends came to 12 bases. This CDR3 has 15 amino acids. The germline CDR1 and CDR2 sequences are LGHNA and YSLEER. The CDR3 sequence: CASSQDFGRLYEQYF. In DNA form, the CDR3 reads TGCGCCAGCAGCCAAGATTTCGGGCGGCTCTACGAGCAGTACTTC.

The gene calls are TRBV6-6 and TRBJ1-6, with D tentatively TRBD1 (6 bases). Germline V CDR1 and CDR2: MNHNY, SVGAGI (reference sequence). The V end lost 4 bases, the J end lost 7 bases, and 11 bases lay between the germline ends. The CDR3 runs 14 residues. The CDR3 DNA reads TGTGCCAGCAGTTCACAGGGCGGGAATTCACCCCTCCACTTT. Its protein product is CASSSQGGNSPLHF.